This entry lists 32 T cell receptor beta chains sequenced from one sample in a study of breast tumors, draining lymph nodes, adjacent tissues (dated by TCRdb to between 2015 and 2016). Lymph node samples were obtained from the axillary draining lymph nodes of breast cancer patients. Preparation of the library involved multiplex PCR. The sample was run on an Illumina HiSeq 2000. Using fastp at Q25 and MiXCR, TCRdb reprocessed the public reads and kept productive beta chains. Merged by CDR3 protein, the rows form single entries marked with the most common genes and DNA. In this sample the table shows over 200,000 distinct CDR3 sequences, roughly 30% of which occur a single time. Approximately 1.4% of the sample is taken by the ten largest. The specimen was axillary lymph node tissue. The receptors were gathered from a female donor with breast cancer. Some clones in this sample may be carry-over from other donors' samples.

This clonotype was seen ten or more times. The chain is built from TRBV5-1 and TRBJ2-3, with 7 bases identical to TRBD1. The CDR3 length is 14 residues. Germline CDR1 is SGHRS and CDR2 is YFSETQ. With V trimmed by 2 bases and J by 6 bases, 6 bases remained unmatched. Here the CDR3 reads CASSFRQGRDTQYF. As DNA, the CDR3 is TGCGCCAGCAGCTTCCGACAGGGAAGGGATACGCAGTATTTT.

This clonotype was observed many times. The rearrangement joins TRBV5-1 to TRBJ2-2; D is ambiguous. The germline gives CDR1 SGHRS, CDR2 YFSETQ. CDR3 length equals 16 residues. V was shortened by 0 bases and J by 0 bases, with 9 bases between the two germline ends. The CDR3 loop is CASSLGAIANTGELFF. For the CDR3, the DNA is TGCGCCAGCAGCTTGGGAGCGATAGCGAACACCGGGGAGCTGTTTTTT.

Many counts were recorded for this clonotype. This sequence joins TRBV3-1 and TRBJ1-2, with TRBD1 as a possible D gene (5 bases). This CDR3 is built from 13 residues. From germline, CDR1 is LGHDT and CDR2 YNNKEL (reference sequence). The V end was cut by 0 bases, the J end by 7 bases, with 9 bases between. The CDR3 DNA follows: TGTGCCAGCAGCCAAGACCTGGGGGGTGGCTACACCTTC. Protein product: CASSQDLGGGYTF. Supplemented by reference TRBV3-1 and TRBJ1-2, the full variable domain reads DTAVSQTPKYLVTQMGNDKSIKCEQNLGHDTMYWYKQDSKKFLKIMFSYNNKELIINETVPNRFSPKSPDKAHLNLHINSLELGDSAVYFCASSQDLGGGYTFGSGTRLTVV.

This clonotype was detected many times. The chain couples TRBV30 to TRBJ2-1; TRBD1 matches at 7 bases. CDR3 length: 11 amino acids. CDR1 is GTSNPN and CDR2 is SVGIG in the germline V gene (reference sequence). J was trimmed by 7 bases and V by 3 bases; bases with no gene match: 0. The CDR3 DNA sequence: TGTGCCTGGAGACAGGGGAATGAGCAGTTCTTC. Its translation is CAWRQGNEQFF.

This clonotype was seen at least ten times. The chain has TRBV29-1 and TRBJ2-7; D is possibly TRBD1 (6 bases). CDR1 is SQVTM and CDR2 is ANQGSEA in the germline V gene. The CDR3 spans 15 residues. The V gene lost 0 bases and the J gene lost 0 bases, with 12 bases spanning the gap. CDR3 region: CSVEESGTSSYEQYF. CDR3 DNA: TGCAGCGTTGAAGAGTCCGGGACAAGCTCCTACGAGCAGTACTTC.

This clonotype was observed a few times. This sequence joins TRBV6-5 and TRBJ2-7; perhaps TRBD1 as D (6 bases). The CDR3 length is 15 residues. V was shortened by 6 bases and J by 0 bases, with 15 bases between the two germline ends. From germline, CDR1 is MNHEY and CDR2 SVGAGI. The CDR3 nucleotides read TGTGCCAGCAGCCCCGGGACAAGAGGCTCCTACGAGCAGTACTTC. Protein: CASSPGTRGSYEQYF.

The sample holds many counts of this clonotype. This chain uses TRBV3-1 with TRBJ1-2; D call uncertain. Germline V gene data show CDR1 as LGHDT and CDR2 as YNNKEL (reference sequence). CDR3 length: 13 amino acids. The V and J ends lost 3 bases and 7 bases respectively, with 12 bases between them. CDR3 in DNA: TGTGCCAGCAGCCAGGGTAGGGAAGGTGGCTACACCTTC. Encoded protein: CASSQGREGGYTF.

The V and J genes are TRBV2 and TRBJ1-2, with TRBD1 as a possible D gene (5 bases). CDR3 length equals 14 residues. Germline-derived CDR1 and CDR2 are SNHLY and FYNNEI. Deletions cut 1 base from V and 3 bases from J, with 9 bases between. In DNA, the CDR3 is TGTGCCAGCAGTGAAGGGGGCGCAGACTATGGCTACACCTTC. This codes for CASSEGGADYGYTF.

This clonotype showed up just a few times. This sequence may be a read error, since a much larger clone differs from it by one base. Without the conserved terminal phenylalanine or tryptophan, this CDR3 likely stems from a read error. V is TRBV9 and J is TRBJ2-5, with D hard to call. The CDR3 consists of 13 residues. Germline CDR1 is SGDLS and CDR2 is YYNGEE. Trimming left V 4 bases short and J 4 bases short, with 11 bases between. The CDR3 DNA reads TGTGCCAGCAGCAGCCGGCAACGAGAGACCCAGTACTCC. This encodes CASSSRQRETQYS.

This clonotype appeared a few times. V and J are TRBV6-6 and TRBJ2-1; D gene uncertain. Germline V gene data show CDR1 as MNHNY and CDR2 as SVGAGI (reference sequence). The length of the CDR3 is 12 residues. The V gene lost 5 bases and the J gene lost 4 bases, with 6 bases spanning the gap. The CDR3 sequence: CASSPQYNEQFF. The CDR3 nucleotides read TGTGCCAGCAGTCCCCAGTACAATGAGCAGTTCTTC.

This clonotype was counted ten times or more. The rearrangement joins TRBV7-3 to TRBJ2-4; the match to TRBD2 covers 8 bases. The CDR3 consists of 18 residues. J was trimmed by 1 base and V by 10 bases; bases with no gene match: 18. Germline V gives CDR1 SGHTA, CDR2 FQGTGA. The CDR3 spells CAKAPPGGPIDAKNIQYF. The CDR3 DNA reads as TGTGCCAAAGCTCCCCCGGGAGGGCCGATTGACGCCAAAAACATTCAGTACTTC. Using reference TRBV7-3 and TRBJ2-4 for the parts outside the CDR3, the full variable domain is GAGVSQTPSNKVTEKGKYVELRCDPISGHTALYWYRQSLGQGPEFLIYFQGTGAADDSGLPNDRFFAVRPEGSVSTLKIQRTERGDSAVYLCAKAPPGGPIDAKNIQYFGAGTRLSVL.

The V gene is TRBV5-1, the J gene TRBJ2-6, with TRBD1 as a possible D gene (5 bases). The germline V gene encodes CDR1 SGHRS and CDR2 YFSETQ. V lost 1 base, J lost 6 bases, and 20 bases lay in between. The CDR3 spans 18 residues. The CDR3 DNA is TGCGCCAGCAGCTTGTTGGGGCTGGGGATTGGTTCGGCCAACGTCCTGACTTTC. Translating it yields CASSLLGLGIGSANVLTF.

The rearrangement uses TRBV5-1 and TRBJ2-7, with D tentatively TRBD1 (8 bases). Trimming pared 0 bases from V and 2 bases from J, leaving 21 bases between. Germline V lookup: CDR1 SGHRS, CDR2 YFSETQ. CDR3 length: 18 amino acids. Written as DNA, the CDR3 is TGCGCCAGCAGCTTGGTTTCAGGGGGCGCTGGGAGGGCCTACGAGCAGTACTTC. Its translation is CASSLVSGGAGRAYEQYF. Together with reference TRBV5-1 and TRBJ2-7, the CDR3 gives the full variable domain: KAGVTQTPRYLIKTRGQQVTLSCSPISGHRSVSWYQQTPGQGLQFLFEYFSETQRNKGNFPGRFSGRQFSNSRSEMNVSTLELGDSALYLCASSLVSGGAGRAYEQYFGPGTRLTVT.

A remark on this clonotype: This may stem from a read error, because a much larger clone lies one nucleotide away. The J gene is TRBJ2-1, the V gene TRBV20-1; D possibly uses TRBD1 or TRBD2 (6 bases each). The CDR3 is made up of 14 amino acids. Germline CDR1 DFQATT, CDR2 SNEGSKA (reference sequence). CDR3 in amino acids: CSAPRGLSYTEQFF. The CDR3 region has the DNA TGCAGTGCCCCCCGGGGGCTCTCCTACACTGAGCAGTTCTTC.

This clonotype was found many times. The genes are TRBV5-8 and TRBJ2-5; 9 bases align to TRBD2. The V gene end was trimmed by 5 bases and the J gene end by 5 bases; junction bases not matched to a gene: 10. This CDR3 is 15 amino acids long. CDR1 is SGHTS and CDR2 is YDEGEE in the germline V gene. The CDR3 region is CASSPGTSRVETQYF. The CDR3 DNA reads as TGTGCCAGCAGTCCCGGGACTAGCAGGGTCGAGACCCAGTACTTC.

This clonotype was seen ten or more times. This chain joins TRBV20-1 and TRBJ2-4; no clear D gene. Germline loops: CDR1 DFQATT, CDR2 SNEGSKA (reference sequence). Trimming took off 0 bases at V and 1 base at J, with 16 bases between the two ends. This CDR3 contains 17 residues. The CDR3 is CSARDPYYLTAKNIQYF. CDR3 bases: TGCAGTGCTAGAGATCCATACTACCTCACGGCCAAAAACATTCAGTACTTC.

This clonotype was picked up many times. The rearrangement joins TRBV11-2 to TRBJ2-1; 8 nucleotides align to TRBD1. The germline gives CDR1 SGHAT, CDR2 FQNNGV. CDR3 length equals 14 residues. The V gene end was trimmed by 6 bases and the J gene end by 4 bases; junction bases not matched to a gene: 5. The CDR3 DNA reads as TGTGCCAGCAGGTCGGGACAGGCTTACAATGAGCAGTTCTTC. This translates into CASRSGQAYNEQFF.

This clonotype has a count of ten or more. The rearrangement uses TRBV7-9 and TRBJ2-3; maybe TRBD2 (6 bases). The CDR3 runs to 14 residues. From germline, CDR1 is SEHNR and CDR2 FQNEAQ (reference sequence). Deletions cut 4 bases from V and 3 bases from J, with 11 bases between. CDR3 bases: TGTGCCAGCAGCTCGGGACTTTTAACAGATACGCAGTATTTT. It encodes CASSSGLLTDTQYF.

V and J are TRBV7-6 and TRBJ2-7; TRBD1 is a possible D gene (6 bases). V lost 4 bases and J lost 1, with 17 bases in between. Germline CDR1 SGHVS, CDR2 FNYEAQ. The CDR3 extends over 16 amino acids. Here the CDR3 DNA reads TGTGCCAGCAGCTATCTTGGACAGTCTGCTTCCTACGAGCAGTACTTC. Protein: CASSYLGQSASYEQYF.

This chain links TRBV7-2 with TRBJ2-3; perhaps TRBD2 as D (5 bases). CDR1 is SGHTA, CDR2 FQGNSA, per germline. The CDR3 has 14 amino acids. Trimming pared 3 bases from V and 3 bases from J, leaving 10 bases between. The CDR3 loop is CASSFQERTDTQYF. CDR3 bases: TGTGCCAGCAGCTTCCAGGAGCGGACAGATACGCAGTATTTT.

In its sample, this clonotype was seen many times. The chain uses TRBV18 and TRBJ2-7; no firm D call. Germline V gene sequence: CDR1 KGHSH, CDR2 LQKENI. This CDR3 has 14 amino acids. The V end was cut by 5 bases, the J end by 3 bases, with 14 bases between. DNA of the CDR3: TGTGCCAGCTCAGGTTCGAAGGTTAACTACGAGCAGTACTTC. Translated, it gives CASSGSKVNYEQYF.

This clonotype was detected ten times or more. The J gene is TRBJ2-1, the V gene TRBV11-1; TRBD2 matches 11 bases. From germline, CDR1 is SGHAT and CDR2 FQDESV (reference sequence). The CDR3 covers 18 residues. V shed 4 bases, J shed 6 bases, and the junction held 14 bases outside the gene matches. The CDR3 loop is CASSSKRGSGRASNEQFF. The CDR3 nucleotides read TGTGCCAGCAGCTCCAAACGGGGTAGCGGGAGGGCCAGCAATGAGCAGTTCTTC.

The chain employs TRBV2 and TRBJ2-5, with 9 bases fitting TRBD1. This CDR3 has 15 amino acids. The germline V gene encodes CDR1 SNHLY and CDR2 FYNNEI. The V gene end was trimmed by 6 bases and the J gene end by 4 bases; junction bases not matched to a gene: 9. The CDR3 region has the DNA TGTGCCAGCAGAGCGGGACAGGGTGTAGGAGAGACCCAGTACTTC. Its protein product is CASRAGQGVGETQYF.

V usage is TRBV7-9 and J usage is TRBJ1-1; 7 positions agree with TRBD1. Losses at the gene ends were 5 bases for V and 4 bases for J; bases not matched to a gene: 7. This CDR3 region has 14 residues. Germline V gene lookup returns CDR1 SEHNR and CDR2 FQNEAQ (reference sequence). The chain's CDR3 is CASSPDRWTTEAFF. CDR3 coding DNA: TGTGCCAGCAGCCCGGACAGGTGGACCACTGAAGCTTTCTTT.

This clonotype was found many times. V and J are TRBV27 and TRBJ2-7; D is perhaps TRBD1 (5 bases). This CDR3 is 15 amino acids long. Germline lookup yields CDR1 MNHEY and CDR2 SMNVEV (reference sequence). The V end was cut by 3 bases, the J end by 1 base, with 13 bases between. The CDR3 loop reads CASSFRSGLSYEQYF. The CDR3 DNA reads TGTGCCAGCAGTTTTAGGTCAGGGCTATCCTACGAGCAGTACTTC.

There are many counts of this clonotype. The chain recombines TRBV12-3 or TRBV12-4 with TRBJ2-5; 11 nucleotides align to TRBD2. The CDR3 runs to 15 residues. J was trimmed by 7 bases and V by 5 bases; bases with no gene match: 9. CDR3 sequence (DNA): TGTGCCAGCAGTCATAGCGGGGGGGGTCGGGGGACCCAGTACTTC. It translates to CASSHSGGGRGTQYF.

This clonotype was seen more than once but under ten times. The chain employs TRBV6-2 or TRBV6-3 and TRBJ2-2, with 7 bases matching TRBD2. The CDR3 spans 20 residues. Trimming cost V 0 bases and J 4 bases; bases outside gene matches: 17. Germline V gives CDR1 MNHEY, CDR2 SVGEGT. The CDR3 is CASSYSAWLADPQGTGELFF. In DNA, the CDR3 is TGTGCCAGCAGTTACTCGGCGTGGCTAGCGGACCCTCAGGGCACCGGGGAGCTGTTTTTT.

This clonotype appeared many times. One junction end disagrees with the germline gene, perhaps due to a read error. The chain couples TRBV5-4 to TRBJ2-1; weak D call: TRBD1 (6 bases). The CDR3 spans 14 residues. From germline, CDR1 is SGHNT and CDR2 YYREEE (reference sequence). The CDR3 DNA follows: TGTGCCAGCGGCTTCAGGGGTAACTACAATGAGCAGTTCTTC. Its protein product is CASGFRGNYNEQFF.

The chain links TRBV20-1 to TRBJ1-1, with D uncertain. CDR1 and CDR2 from the germline V gene are DFQATT and SNEGSKA (reference sequence). V gave up 0 bases and J gave up 5 bases, with 22 bases separating them. The CDR3 is 17 amino acids. DNA of the CDR3: TGCAGTGCTAGAGATCCCGACACCGACGGTCCATCGACTGAAGCTTTCTTT. It translates to CSARDPDTDGPSTEAFF.

This clonotype has at least ten counts. The chain recombines TRBV11-2 with TRBJ1-3, with a tentative D call TRBD1 (6 bases). This CDR3 contains 15 residues. Germline V gene lookup returns CDR1 SGHAT and CDR2 FQNNGV. V gave up 1 base and J gave up 5 bases, with 12 bases separating them. CDR3 protein: CASSLAPGARNTIYF. CDR3 nucleotide sequence: TGTGCCAGCAGCTTAGCCCCGGGGGCAAGAAACACCATATATTTT.

In its sample, this clonotype was seen a few times. The V call is TRBV5-8, the J call TRBJ2-7; weak D call: TRBD1 (5 bases). In germline, CDR1 is SGHTS, CDR2 YDEGEE. Trimming shortened V by 1 base and J by 5 bases, and 13 bases separated the two germline ends. This CDR3 is 14 amino acids long. CDR3 protein: CASSLSQAPHEQYF. DNA for the CDR3: TGTGCCAGCAGCTTGTCACAGGCACCCCACGAGCAGTACTTC.

This clonotype has a handful of counts. A much larger clone is a single base away; this may be a read error. The CDR3 nucleotides are TGCAGTGCCGTCGGGAGGGCCCGATACGCGCAGTACTTC. Its protein is CSAVGRARYAQYF. This rearrangement joins TRBV20-1 to TRBJ2-7; 8 bases map to TRBD2. Germline CDR1 reads DFQATT; CDR2 reads SNEGSKA (reference sequence). The CDR3 extends over 13 amino acids.